Listed below are T cell receptor beta chains from one sample, sequenced in a study of blood T cells in healthy people across ages. TCRdb reanalysed the 5' RACE reads using MiXCR and keeps one entry per CDR3 protein. The repertoire consists of roughly 680,000 distinct CDR3 sequences, with approximately 49% occurring once and the leading ten covering under 35%. What was sequenced was blood. Every receptor here comes from a woman aged 55-69 years in good health. Both conserved end residues are part of each CDR3. The order of the fields is D gene, V gene, J gene, clone size, CDR3 DNA, CDR3 protein. D genes are given only for firm matches. A row's size may be missing; if present it is once, few, many or a size class.

D: NA
V: TRBV6-6
J: TRBJ1-1
size: NA
DNA: TGTGCCAGCAGTTACGTTGGGGGGCAGGGTGAAGCTTTCTTT
CDR3: CASSYVGGQGEAFF

D: NA
V: TRBV29-1
J: TRBJ2-3
size: few
DNA: TGCAGCGTCCTCCTTGCCTACAGGGAGGATACGCAGTATTTT
CDR3: CSVLLAYREDTQYF

D: NA
V: TRBV20-1
J: TRBJ1-6
size: NA
DNA: TGCAGTGCTAGTAGGCAGGGAGATTCACCCCTCCACTTT
CDR3: CSASRQGDSPLHF

D: TRBD1
V: TRBV5-1
J: TRBJ2-3
size: NA
DNA: TGCGCCAGCAGCTGGGGGGGACAGGGAGAAGATACGCAGTATTTT
CDR3: CASSWGGQGEDTQYF

D: TRBD1
V: TRBV20-1
J: TRBJ1-5
size: few
DNA: TGCAGTGCTAGAGATACGGGACAGGGAGGACAGCCCCAGCATTTT
CDR3: CSARDTGQGGQPQHF

D: TRBD1
V: TRBV6-2/TRBV6-3
J: TRBJ2-6
size: NA
DNA: TGTGCCAGCAGTACCGGGACAGCTGGGGCCAACGTCCTGACTTTC
CDR3: CASSTGTAGANVLTF

D: TRBD2
V: TRBV27
J: TRBJ2-7
size: NA
DNA: TGTGCCAGCAGTTCCCCGAACATCAGACTAGCGGGAACCCCCTACGAGCAGTACTTC
CDR3: CASSSPNIRLAGTPYEQYF

D: TRBD2
V: TRBV4-2
J: TRBJ2-7
size: NA
DNA: TGTGCCAGCAGCCAAGATCTGGGTAGCGGGAGGGCCTCCTACGAGCAGTACTTC
CDR3: CASSQDLGSGRASYEQYF

D: TRBD1
V: TRBV20-1
J: TRBJ2-1
size: NA
DNA: TGCAGTGCTAGAACAGGGGCTGGGGGCTCCTACAATGAGCAGTTCTTC
CDR3: CSARTGAGGSYNEQFF

D: NA
V: TRBV9
J: TRBJ2-4
size: few
DNA: TGTGCCAGCAGCGCCTCCGGGACCCCGAAAAACATTCAGTACTTC
CDR3: CASSASGTPKNIQYF

D: NA
V: TRBV29-1
J: TRBJ1-2
size: NA
DNA: TGCAGCGTTCGAGAGGGTTATGGCTACACCTTC
CDR3: CSVREGYGYTF

D: TRBD2
V: TRBV4-2
J: TRBJ2-7
size: NA
DNA: TGTGCCAGCAGCCGACTAGCGGGATGGTCCGAGCAGTACTTC
CDR3: CASSRLAGWSEQYF

D: TRBD1
V: TRBV28
J: TRBJ2-7
size: many
DNA: TGTGCCAGCACCCCATCGGGGACAGGGGAGTACGAGCAGTACTTC
CDR3: CASTPSGTGEYEQYF